These 15 T cell receptor beta chains were all obtained from the same sample, sequenced in a study of Ad26.COV2.S vaccination and SARS-CoV-2 variants. Libraries were prepared by immunoSEQ multiplex PCR; TCRdb keeps only in-frame clonotypes and omits some of them. The sample yields under 400,000 clones, around nine tenths seen once. Treatment noted: over 15 received Ad26.COV2.S at low or high dose, single or two shots; roughly five received placebo; per-sample allocation not given. Specimen acquisition occurred on day 63 following the initial vaccine or placebo injection. The specimen comprised peripheral blood, sampled in a trial of Ad26.COV2.S vaccine versus placebo. The receptor set was obtained from a person between 18 and 59 years old who received the Ad26.COV2.S COVID-19 vaccine or a placebo.

This clone appeared a few times. The chain has TRBV7-2 and TRBJ2-7; D could derive from TRBD1 or TRBD2 (5 bases each). The V gene lost 5 bases and the J gene lost 7 bases, with 18 bases spanning the gap. CDR1 is SGHTA, CDR2 FQGNSA, per germline. The CDR3 length is 14 residues. CDR3 bases: TGTGCCAGCAGCGCCGCCGGGACCCCCCAGGAGCAGTACTTC. Translating it yields CASSAAGTPQEQYF.

This clone was seen just once. The chain recombines TRBV6-2 or TRBV6-3 with TRBJ2-1, with 8 bases fitting TRBD1. CDR3 length: 16 amino acids. Trimming cost V 3 bases and J 3 bases; bases outside gene matches: 7. The V gene's germline CDR1 is MNHEY and CDR2 SVGEGT. The DNA of the CDR3 is TGTGCCAGCAGTTATGAGTCAGGGGGCAACTACAATGAGCAGTTCTTC. Protein sequence: CASSYESGGNYNEQFF.

This sequence joins TRBV5-1 and TRBJ1-2; 9 bases agree with TRBD1. This CDR3 region has 15 residues. Germline CDR1 reads SGHRS; CDR2 reads YFSETQ. V shed 3 bases and J 2 bases; nucleotides not matched to a gene: 5. The CDR3 loop reads CASSSEGQGNYGYTF. The CDR3 region has the DNA TGCGCCAGCAGCTCTGAGGGACAGGGCAACTATGGCTACACCTTC.

The rearrangement joins TRBV5-5 to TRBJ1-5; D uncertain. The CDR3 spans 14 residues. Trimming removed 1 base at V and 7 bases at J, with 12 bases between. In germline, CDR1 is SGHKS, CDR2 YYEKEE (reference sequence). CDR3 coding DNA: TGTGCCAGCAGCTTGAAATCGAAGGACCAGCCCCAGCATTTT. Translation gives CASSLKSKDQPQHF. Using reference TRBV5-5 and TRBJ1-5 for the parts outside the CDR3, the full variable domain is DAGVTQSPTHLIKTRGQQVTLRCSPISGHKSVSWYQQVLGQGPQFIFQYYEKEERGRGNFPDRFSARQFPNYSSELNVNALLLGDSALYLCASSLKSKDQPQHFGDGTRLSIL.

J is TRBJ1-2 and V is TRBV12-3 or TRBV12-4, with D unresolved. Trimming shortened V by 3 bases and J by 8 bases, and 10 bases separated the two germline ends. This CDR3 spans 12 amino acids. CDR3 protein: CASSFEISGYTF. The CDR3 DNA reads as TGTGCCAGCAGTTTTGAGATATCGGGCTACACCTTC.

The J gene is TRBJ1-5, the V gene TRBV6-5, with D uncertain. The V end was cut by 4 bases, the J end by 0 bases, with 4 bases between. The CDR3 length is 13 residues. Germline CDR1 MNHEY, CDR2 SVGAGI. DNA for the CDR3: TGTGCCAGCAGTTTTTATAGCAATCAGCCCCAGCATTTT. Residues: CASSFYSNQPQHF.

The chain couples TRBV5-1 to TRBJ2-7; TRBD2 is a possible D gene (6 bases). There are 16 residues in the CDR3. Germline assignment: CDR1 SGHRS and CDR2 YFSETQ. V lost 0 bases and J lost 3, with 16 bases in between. The DNA of the CDR3 is TGCGCCAGCAGCTTGGGACTGGGCAGGGAGGTCTACGAGCAGTACTTC. It specifies CASSLGLGREVYEQYF.

A note on this clone: This clone may be a read error of a much larger clone one base away. The chain uses TRBV5-6 and TRBJ1-2, with TRBD1 as a possible D gene (5 bases). This CDR3 is 13 amino acids long. Between the trimmed V and J ends, which lost 1 base and 2 bases, there was a span of 6 bases. The germline V gene has CDR1 SGHDT and CDR2 YYEEEE. CDR3 DNA: TGTGCCAGCAGCTTGCAGGGAAACTATGGCTACACCTTC. Residues: CASSLQGNYGYTF.

This clone is a singleton in its sample. This rearrangement joins TRBV6-2 or TRBV6-3 to TRBJ1-1; D remains unclear. The CDR3 is 14 amino acids. V was clipped by 2 bases and J by 1 base, with 8 bases between them. CDR1 MNHEY and CDR2 SVGEGT come from the germline V gene. The CDR3 region has the DNA TGTGCCAGCAGTTACCCCCCTGGGAACACTGAAGCTTTCTTT. Translated, it gives CASSYPPGNTEAFF.

This chain's CDR3 is CSASWQGSDTQYF. Here the CDR3 DNA reads TGCAGTGCTAGTTGGCAGGGCTCAGATACGCAGTATTTT. The rearrangement links TRBV20-1 to TRBJ2-3; D might be TRBD1 (5 bases). CDR1 is DFQATT, CDR2 SNEGSKA, per germline (reference sequence). V was cut by 3 bases and J by 4 bases, with 11 bases left in between. CDR3 size: 13 residues.

This rearrangement joins TRBV13 to TRBJ1-1; TRBD1 matches 7 bases. Germline loops: CDR1 PRHDT, CDR2 FYEKMQ (reference sequence). V was pared by 0 bases and J by 3 bases, with 10 bases of the junction left unmatched. This CDR3 has 17 amino acids. CDR3 in DNA: TGTGCCAGCAGCTTAGGAGGGGGCGCACATAGGGACACTGAAGCTTTCTTT. Its protein product is CASSLGGGAHRDTEAFF. The full variable domain, rest sourced from reference TRBV13 and TRBJ1-1, is AAGVIQSPRHLIKEKRETATLKCYPIPRHDTVYWYQQGPGQDPQFLISFYEKMQSDKGSIPDRFSAQQFSDYHSELNMSSLELGDSALYFCASSLGGGAHRDTEAFFGQGTRLTVV.

The rearrangement links TRBV7-2 to TRBJ1-1; D is unresolved. Trimming took off 3 bases at V and 1 base at J, with 12 bases between the two ends. The CDR3 sequence is 15 residues long. CDR1 is SGHTA, CDR2 FQGNSA, per germline. The chain's CDR3 is CASSFRFVPNTEAFF. Written as DNA, the CDR3 is TGTGCCAGCAGCTTCCGATTTGTACCGAACACTGAAGCTTTCTTT.

V gene TRBV11-2 combines with J gene TRBJ1-5; no definite D call. This CDR3 region has 14 residues. Trimming stripped 3 bases from V and 4 bases from J, with 10 bases between. The germline V gene has CDR1 SGHAT and CDR2 FQNNGV. CDR3 in DNA: TGTGCCAGCAGCTTCGAAGGAGTGAATCAGCCCCAGCATTTT. Translation: CASSFEGVNQPQHF.

As for this clone: The same CDR3 also results from other DNA sequences found in this sample. V is TRBV12-3 or TRBV12-4 and J is TRBJ2-5; no firm D call. V was cut by 2 bases and J by 0 bases, with 4 bases left in between. CDR3 size: 13 residues. The CDR3 coding sequence is TGTGCCAGCAGTTTAAGTGACCAAGAGACCCAGTACTTC. This sequence encodes CASSLSDQETQYF.

CDR3 coding DNA: TGCGCCAGCAGTTACAGGGGAGAGACCCAGTACTTC. It codes for CASSYRGETQYF. The chain employs TRBV4-1 and TRBJ2-5; 7 nucleotides match TRBD1. The J segment lost 4 bases and the V segment lost 6 bases, leaving 2 bases of the junction unmatched. This CDR3 spans 12 amino acids. Germline loops: CDR1 MGHRA, CDR2 YSYEKL.